Sequencing of this T cell receptor beta chain was carried out in a study of blood T cells in healthy people across ages (dated by TCRdb to 2013 to 2016). In terms of the full investigation: Template switching captured roughly one uniquely barcoded TCR beta cDNA molecule per two T cells in model experiments. Using deep sequencing normalized with unique cDNA molecular identifiers, the study measured how TCR beta repertoire diversity changes with age. The donors were divided into four age groups: young (average around 16 years), middle-aged (approximately 42), aged (about 60) and long-lived (approximately 74). The study analyzed two additional independent replicas of 1 million unique cDNA reads from the same blood draw for two donors, one aged 18 to 30 and one aged 80 or older.

General findings and caveats noted by the study authors: Estimates of total diversity from one million sequenced T cells were regarded as lower bounds and underestimates. Compared with the aged group, the long-lived group had more naive CD4+ T cells, fewer expanded clones and increased TCR diversity, a pattern suggesting age selection. Observed TCR beta diversity per million T cells fell roughly linearly with age, and a significant reduction was already apparent by age around 36. The percentage of naive T cells measured by flow cytometry correlated strongly with observed TCR beta diversity. The CMV infection status of donors was not known, potentially confounding age-related changes in expanded clonotypes. Bulk unsorted PBMC profiling prevented conclusive comparison of naive and antigen-experienced compartments.

Library preparation employed 5' RACE. The listed sequencing device is Illumina HiSeq 2500. A second about 7 to 11 cycle PCR used a sample-barcoded 5' primer and a J-beta primer mix. Each TCR beta cDNA molecule received a unique molecular identifier from a template-switch 5' adaptor carrying 12 random nucleotides. Each sample yielded at least 3 million CDR3-containing paired-end reads. First-strand cDNA was synthesized from all RNA with the Mint cDNA synthesis kit, primed by a TRBC-specific oligonucleotide. All cDNA was treated with uracil-DNA glycosylase and then went through a first 18-cycle PCR with the universal primers M1SS and BC2_uni_R. The original methods were these. For normalization, 1 million high-quality reads, each with a distinct molecular identifier, were randomly selected from each sample. Instead of being binned into consensus sequences, reads with shared molecular identifiers were discarded. MiTCR, run with a Q25 quality threshold and the strictest error-elimination algorithm, handled CDR3 identification, clonotype clustering and error correction. Lower-bound total TCR beta diversity was estimated with a nonparametric unseen species model using Euler transformation. TCRdb's own reprocessing of the public reads used fastp at Q25 and MiXCR and kept productive beta chains. Under each unique CDR3 protein, matching rows form one entry showing the most common genes and DNA. It is TCRdb's table, rather than the study itself, that gives the V and J calls and clone size. This sample has 700,000 to 900,000 distinct CDR3 sequences in its table, and roughly 26% of those were observed once. 2.5% to 3.5% of the sample is taken by the ten largest.

The CDR3 starts with the cysteine, ends with the phenylalanine, and has 13 residues. Only the CDR3 DNA is retained, 39 bases long and in frame from the first base. CDR1 MNHNY and CDR2 SVGAGI are derived from the germline V gene (reference sequence). Systemically healthy Caucasian individuals from Russia, around 39 in total and aged roughly 6 to 100 years, were included as donors. Each donor gave 9.5 to 10 milliliters of peripheral blood, drawn into EDTA-treated Vacutainer tubes. Ficoll-Paque density-gradient centrifugation was used to isolate PBMCs, with at least 7 million per sample. Trizol reagent was used to extract total RNA from PBMCs, with at least 5 micrograms per sample. For every donor, flow cytometry on a PBMC aliquot measured the percentage of naive CD45RAhigh/CD27high T cells. A note on this clonotype: Its antigen is still unknown. No base quality values were provided; no much bigger clone lies one nucleotide off.

The same specimen was also included in a second study, on T cells of mothers and their children. Per that second paper: Nine systemically healthy Caucasian individuals, comprising three mothers and their six children, were included as donors. cDNA synthesis consumed the entire amount of extracted RNA, loaded at approximately 1.5 ug RNA in each 15 ul reaction. Sample barcodes and 2-4 random nucleotides were added via the M1S primer in the second PCR. Over 8.5 million TCR beta CDR3 reads were obtained for each mother, and some 3 million reads were obtained for each child. Thymic selection similarly shapes TCR recombination output in related and unrelated pairs, with minor effect from inherited differences. Related mother-child pairs always showed normalized repertoire overlap that was slightly higher than in unrelated mother-child pairs, though the difference was never significant. With a sensitivity of approximately 100 clones per million clonotypes, no persistent microchimeric T cell clones were detected. In the study, deep NGS was used to compare the TCR beta repertoires of mothers and children, and features distinguishing related mother-child pairs from unrelated individuals were sought. On average, the children were around 11 +/- 4 years old, while the mothers were approximately 40 +/- 4 years old. Libraries were sequenced on Illumina HiSeq 2000 with 100+100 nt paired-end reads after adapter ligation with NEBNext reagents. Mother and child libraries were prepared a month apart and sequenced in separate runs to prevent cross-contamination. For each donor, somewhere between roughly 500,000 and 2,100,000 distinct TCR beta clonotypes were identified. Naive TCR beta clonotypes were estimated from low-frequency clonotypes matched to each donor's FACS-determined naive share, without sorting.

This receptor was obtained from a boy aged 5 to 17 in good health. The rearrangement joined TRBV6-6 to TRBJ2-5; TRBD1 lines up with 8 middle nucleotides. Near its end, the DNA agrees better with TRBJ2-1, so the J call may be wrong. The specimen sequenced was blood. CDR3 region: CASSQGAPAEQFF. The nucleotides read TGTGCCAGCAGCCAGGGGGCGCCGGCTGAGCAGTTCTTC.